What follows is one TCR beta chain and its context. Its antigen is not identified. This sample was taken from a study of T cells after yellow fever vaccination. The study, taken as a whole, reports: Post-booster repertoires contained most primary-vaccination clones again (about 95% CD4, 88% CD8).

The CDR3 sequence is 18 residues long. V lost 1 base and J lost 0; bases outside the gene matches: 10. TCRdb re-called the 5' RACE reads with MiXCR, one entry per CDR3 protein. The data contain 310,000 or so distinct CDR3 sequences, around 4% of them singletons. The origin of this receptor is a man younger than 35 who received the YFV17D yellow fever vaccine. The chain combines TRBV12-3 or TRBV12-4 with TRBJ1-1, with 8 bases aligning to TRBD1. Sample: PBMCs, taken on the day of the yellow fever booster vaccination. CDR3 DNA: TGTGCCAGCAGTTTAGGAGTGGGAGACAGGGGCATGAACACTGAAGCTTTCTTT. Amino acids: CASSLGVGDRGMNTEAFF.